This T cell receptor (beta chain) emerged from a study of cytomegalovirus exposure and HLA in healthy donors. On the study more broadly: A previous analysis identified approximately 110 million unique TCR beta sequences derived from around 200 million T cells.

Primers for the PCR totalled 60 Vbeta and 13 Jbeta. Generated by immunoSEQ multiplex PCR, the TCRdb table keeps only in-frame clones and is missing some. Of around 67,000 clones detected, roughly 69% appear once; the ten largest clones hold around 3%. This CDR3 region has 16 residues. V was clipped by 5 bases and J by 4 bases; unmatched bases: 11. Germline CDR1 reads SEHNR; CDR2 reads FQNEAQ (reference sequence). V gene TRBV7-9 combines with J gene TRBJ1-2; 9 bases agree with TRBD1. This clonotype was sampled from a woman in her fifties or sixties in good health and CMV-seronegative. The sample was PBMCs. This chain's CDR3 is CASSRDRTGVVYGYTF. The CDR3 DNA reads TGTGCCAGCAGCCGCGATCGGACAGGGGTGGTCTATGGCTACACCTTC.